The text below deals with one TCR beta chain. Seattle participants joined during active infection and were tracked over time. The V gene end was trimmed by 7 bases and the J gene end by 4 bases; junction bases not matched to a gene: 4. CDR1 KGHDR and CDR2 SFDVKD come from the germline V gene. This CDR3 region has 13 residues. This record belongs to a study of blood T cell repertoires in COVID-19. Across the study: Sources were T cells, B-cell-depleted T cells, or PBMCs; the material itself was cDNA or gDNA.

In the original analysis: Using reference gene primer amplification, nucleated cell counts were estimated. Using immunoSEQ multiplex PCR, the repertoire was profiled, and TCRdb retains in-frame clones only, with some absent. V, J and clone size reflect that table, while D and trimming were determined from the DNA. Altogether 400,000 to 450,000 clones are present, over 85% being singletons, with the ten largest covering 0.8% to 0.9%. This chain connects TRBV24-1 to TRBJ1-1; 8 bases map to TRBD1. The TCR was taken from a man aged 18 to 30 with COVID-19, enrolled during active disease. Input material: peripheral blood. CDR3 residues: CATRQTGATEAFF. For the CDR3, the DNA is TGTGCCACCAGACAGACAGGGGCCACTGAAGCTTTCTTT.